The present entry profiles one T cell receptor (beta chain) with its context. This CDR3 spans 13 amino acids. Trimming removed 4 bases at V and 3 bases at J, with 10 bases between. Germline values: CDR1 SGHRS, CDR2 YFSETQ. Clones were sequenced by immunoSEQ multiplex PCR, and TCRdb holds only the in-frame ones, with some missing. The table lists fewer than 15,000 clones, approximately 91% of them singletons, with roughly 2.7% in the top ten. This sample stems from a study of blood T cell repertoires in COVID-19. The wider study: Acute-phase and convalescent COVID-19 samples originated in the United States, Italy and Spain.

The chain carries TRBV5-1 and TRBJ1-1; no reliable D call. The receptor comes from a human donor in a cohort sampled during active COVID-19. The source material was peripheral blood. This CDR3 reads CASSLSRDTEAFF. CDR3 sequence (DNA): TGCGCCAGCAGCCTTAGTCGGGACACTGAAGCTTTCTTT.